This TCR beta chain was obtained from a study of Graves' ophthalmopathy and Graves' hyperthyroidism. Study-wide context: Hyperthyroidism counted as stable given no ophthalmopathy within 18 months of follow-up.

This clonotype has ten or more counts. From RNA, the CDR3 regions of TCR beta chains were amplified and sequenced. Following a first-round RT-PCR that used HTBI primers, a second-round multiplex PCR was carried out. TCRdb fed the multiplex PCR reads into MiXCR, producing one record per CDR3 protein. The data contain about 500,000 distinct CDR3 sequences, approximately 37% of them singletons. Clinical symptoms, serum thyroxine, TRAb, thyroid ultrasound and orbital computed tomography formed the basis of diagnosis. CDR3 length: 14 residues. Germline CDR1 and CDR2: SEHNR and FQNEAQ (reference sequence). V lost 2 bases and J lost 5, with 12 bases in between.

The J gene is TRBJ1-1, the V gene TRBV7-9; D is undetermined. The TCR comes from an adult man with Graves' hyperthyroidism. The source material was peripheral blood or thyroid tissue (not recorded which). CDR3 amino acids: CASSLSYTRTEAFF. The CDR3 DNA is TGTGCCAGCAGCTTATCCTACACCCGAACTGAAGCTTTCTTT.